Below are 31 T cell receptor beta chains sequenced from a single sample in a study of blood T cell repertoires in COVID-19. Sequencing used immunoSEQ multiplex PCR; TCRdb keeps in-frame clones, though not all of them. The profile covers just under 60,000 clones, with roughly 88% appearing a single time and around 5% taken by the ten largest. Material for sequencing was peripheral blood. All receptors derive from a man in his 60s with acute or convalescent COVID-19.

This clone was observed a handful of times. The chain combines TRBV5-4 with TRBJ2-3; 10 bases agree with TRBD2. The CDR3 runs to 16 residues. V lost 0 bases and J lost 4; bases outside the gene matches: 5. The germline V gene encodes CDR1 SGHNT and CDR2 YYREEE (reference sequence). The CDR3 here is CASSLGLAGEADTQYF. The CDR3 bases are TGTGCCAGCAGCTTGGGGCTAGCGGGAGAGGCAGATACGCAGTATTTT.

V is TRBV12-3 or TRBV12-4 and J is TRBJ1-3, with a tentative D call TRBD1 (5 bases). With 3 bases removed from V and 7 bases from J, the gap between germline ends came to 10 bases. The CDR3 contains 13 residues. In DNA, the CDR3 is TGTGCCAGCAGTTTTGGGGGGACGAACACCATATATTTT. Translating it yields CASSFGGTNTIYF.

The rearrangement uses TRBV25-1 and TRBJ1-6; 7 bases align to TRBD1. This CDR3 spans 13 amino acids. Per germline, CDR1 MGHDK and CDR2 SYGVNS. V lost 8 bases and J lost 7; bases outside the gene matches: 5. CDR3 region: CASQGVGNSPLHF. In DNA, the CDR3 is TGTGCCAGCCAGGGGGTGGGCAATTCACCCCTCCACTTT.

The CDR3 reads CASSSYLAGVTDTQYF. Here the CDR3 DNA reads TGTGCCAGCAGCTCGTACCTAGCGGGAGTAACAGATACGCAGTATTTT. J is TRBJ2-3 and V is TRBV5-4, with 10 bases lining up with TRBD2. The CDR3 totals 16 residues. Germline loops: CDR1 SGHNT, CDR2 YYREEE (reference sequence). Trimming cost V 3 bases and J 3 bases; bases outside gene matches: 7. Full variable domain (outside the CDR3, taken from reference TRBV5-4 and TRBJ2-3): ETGVTQSPTHLIKTRGQQVTLRCSSQSGHNTVSWYQQALGQGPQFIFQYYREEENGRGNFPPRFSGLQFPNYSSELNVNALELDDSALYLCASSSYLAGVTDTQYFGPGTRLTVL.

The chain has TRBV20-1 and TRBJ2-1; D gene unclear. Germline CDR1 DFQATT, CDR2 SNEGSKA (reference sequence). The CDR3 length is 10 residues. V was pared by 1 base and J by 7 bases, with 2 bases between. CDR3 in amino acids: CSARANEQFF. CDR3 DNA: TGCAGTGCTAGAGCGAATGAGCAGTTCTTC.

This chain joins TRBV19 and TRBJ1-6; D may be TRBD1 (5 bases). The CDR3 consists of 12 residues. Germline V lookup: CDR1 LNHDA, CDR2 SQIVND (reference sequence). V was pared by 5 bases and J by 9 bases, with 8 bases between. DNA of the CDR3: TGTGCCAGTAGTGTGGGACTTTCACCCCTCCACTTT. Translation gives CASSVGLSPLHF.

V and J are TRBV5-1 and TRBJ1-2; D gene ambiguous. Between the trimmed V and J ends, which lost 6 bases and 7 bases, there was a span of 19 bases. The germline gives CDR1 SGHRS, CDR2 YFSETQ. The CDR3 consists of 14 residues. CDR3 coding DNA: TGCGCCAGCACCCTGGACTCAACTTGGGGTGGCTACACCTTC. This gives the protein CASTLDSTWGGYTF.

V gene TRBV27 combines with J gene TRBJ2-1; D is uncertain. Deletions cut 5 bases from V and 5 bases from J, with 16 bases between. Germline V gene lookup returns CDR1 MNHEY and CDR2 SMNVEV (reference sequence). This CDR3 contains 15 residues. The CDR3 DNA reads TGTGCCAGCAGTCTCCTCTATACGTCGAACAATGAGCAGTTCTTC. Its translation is CASSLLYTSNNEQFF.

The V call is TRBV3-1 (or the pseudogene TRBV3-2), the J call TRBJ2-7; D may be TRBD1 (6 bases). CDR3 length: 13 residues. The V and J ends lost 5 bases and 5 bases respectively, with 13 bases between them. Looked up from germline, CDR1 is LGHDT and CDR2 is YNNKEL (reference sequence). The CDR3: CASSLRQADEQYF. The CDR3 bases are TGTGCCAGCAGCTTAAGACAGGCCGACGAGCAGTACTTC.

The rearrangement links TRBV2 to TRBJ1-1; D gene uncertain. V lost 2 bases, J lost 11 bases, and 12 bases lay in between. Germline values: CDR1 SNHLY, CDR2 FYNNEI. This CDR3 spans 12 amino acids. CDR3: CASSEWKGDAFF. CDR3 bases: TGTGCCAGCAGTGAATGGAAGGGAGACGCTTTCTTT.

The genes are TRBV19 and TRBJ1-1, with D hard to call. Per the germline V gene, CDR1 is LNHDA and CDR2 is SQIVND (reference sequence). V was trimmed by 3 bases and J by 8 bases, leaving 7 bases between them. CDR3 length: 11 residues. CDR3 protein: CASSIGREAFF. DNA for the CDR3: TGTGCCAGTAGTATTGGGAGAGAAGCTTTCTTT.

V is TRBV7-3 and J is TRBJ2-3; D unclear. The length of the CDR3 is 14 residues. Germline lookup yields CDR1 SGHTA and CDR2 FQGTGA. The V end was cut by 4 bases, the J end by 3 bases, with 11 bases between. The CDR3 DNA sequence: TGTGCCAGCAGCTCACGAGAACAGACAGATACGCAGTATTTT. It specifies CASSSREQTDTQYF. Using reference TRBV7-3 and TRBJ2-3 for the parts outside the CDR3, the full variable domain is GAGVSQTPSNKVTEKGKYVELRCDPISGHTALYWYRQSLGQGPEFLIYFQGTGAADDSGLPNDRFFAVRPEGSVSTLKIQRTERGDSAVYLCASSSREQTDTQYFGPGTRLTVL.

The chain is built from TRBV19 and TRBJ2-7; 9 nucleotides agree with TRBD2. The germline CDR1 and CDR2 sequences are LNHDA and SQIVND (reference sequence). V lost 6 bases to trimming and J lost 5 bases; unmatched junction nucleotides: 11. The CDR3 extends over 15 amino acids. The CDR3 is CASRNLAGANHEQYF. In DNA, the CDR3 is TGTGCCAGTAGGAATTTAGCGGGAGCGAATCACGAGCAGTACTTC.

The chain couples TRBV5-1 to TRBJ2-1, with 9 bases matching TRBD2. V lost 1 base to trimming and J lost 3 bases; unmatched junction nucleotides: 2. The CDR3 loop spans 15 amino acids. From germline, CDR1 is SGHRS and CDR2 YFSETQ. CDR3 nucleotides: TGCGCCAGCAGCTTGCTAGCGGGACTCTACAATGAGCAGTTCTTC. This encodes CASSLLAGLYNEQFF.

The rearrangement uses TRBV28 and TRBJ1-6, with 8 nucleotides matching TRBD1. The CDR3 contains 14 residues. V was clipped by 6 bases and J by 6 bases; unmatched bases: 4. Germline CDR1 and CDR2: MDHEN and SYDVKM. The chain's CDR3 is CASSWTGINSPLHF. The CDR3 DNA sequence: TGTGCCAGCAGCTGGACAGGGATTAATTCACCCCTCCACTTT.

Here the CDR3 reads CASKSLEREQYF. CDR3 DNA sequence: TGTGCCAGCAAATCACTAGAACGGGAGCAGTACTTC. This sequence joins TRBV2 and TRBJ2-7; the D gene is possibly TRBD2 (5 bases). V lost 7 bases to trimming and J lost 7 bases, with 14 bases between them. The CDR3 totals 12 residues. The germline CDR1 and CDR2 sequences are SNHLY and FYNNEI.

V is TRBV4-1 and J is TRBJ2-2; D is perhaps TRBD2 (6 bases). The length of the CDR3 is 19 residues. Germline V lookup: CDR1 MGHRA, CDR2 YSYEKL. V was pared by 4 bases and J by 3 bases, with 24 bases between. The CDR3 bases are TGCGCCAGCAGCCCAGCCTTTATAGGGGCCGGAGGGGACACCGGGGAGCTGTTTTTT. Its translation: CASSPAFIGAGGDTGELFF.

The chain uses TRBV7-2 and TRBJ2-7, with D possibly being TRBD2 (5 bases). Germline assignment: CDR1 SGHTA and CDR2 FQGNSA. V was cut by 7 bases and J by 3 bases, with 10 bases left in between. The CDR3 is made up of 12 amino acids. CDR3 sequence reads: CASTPLDYEQYF. The DNA for the CDR3 is TGTGCCAGCACCCCACTAGACTACGAGCAGTACTTC.

The rearrangement joins TRBV30 to TRBJ1-6, with D possibly matching TRBD1 (5 bases). V dropped 0 bases and J dropped 10 bases, with 16 bases sitting between them. The length of the CDR3 is 15 residues. CDR1 and CDR2 (germline): GTSNPN, SVGIG (reference sequence). The DNA of the CDR3 is TGTGCCTGGAGTGTTGGCACAGGTACCAAGTCACCCCTCCACTTT. Translated: CAWSVGTGTKSPLHF.

The chain recombines TRBV12-3 or TRBV12-4 with TRBJ1-2, with 7 positions matching TRBD1. The CDR3 runs to 12 residues. V was pared by 5 bases and J by 8 bases, with 5 bases of the junction left unmatched. The CDR3 bases are TGTGCCAGCAGTCATAGGACAGGCGGCTACACCTTC. It translates to CASSHRTGGYTF.

This clone appeared a single time. This chain's CDR3 is CASSSLTGGRDTDTQYF. As DNA, the CDR3 is TGTGCCAGCAGTAGTTTAACGGGGGGCCGCGACACAGATACGCAGTATTTT. This rearrangement joins TRBV27 to TRBJ2-3, with D maybe TRBD2 (7 bases). Between the trimmed V and J ends, which lost 5 bases and 2 bases, there was a span of 20 bases. Germline V CDR1 and CDR2: MNHEY, SMNVEV (reference sequence). This CDR3 region has 17 residues.

The rearrangement links TRBV3-1 (or the pseudogene TRBV3-2) to TRBJ1-5; D is perhaps TRBD1 (5 bases). V was clipped by 3 bases and J by 6 bases, with 9 bases between them. The germline V gene encodes CDR1 LGHDT and CDR2 YNNKEL (reference sequence). The CDR3 has 13 amino acids. The CDR3 sequence is CASSHLDSQPQHF. The CDR3 DNA reads TGTGCCAGCAGCCACCTAGACAGTCAGCCCCAGCATTTT.

J is TRBJ2-7 and V is TRBV2, with 8 bases fitting TRBD2. Trimming removed 6 bases from V and 6 bases from J; junction bases left unmatched: 13. Germline values: CDR1 SNHLY, CDR2 FYNNEI. The CDR3 is 15 residues long. The CDR3 loop reads CASREPPGGAGEQYF. Written as DNA, the CDR3 is TGTGCCAGCAGAGAACCCCCCGGGGGGGCGGGCGAGCAGTACTTC.

This sequence joins TRBV10-3 and TRBJ2-2; 9 nucleotides agree with TRBD2. Germline CDR1 and CDR2: ENHRY and SYGVKD. V dropped 4 bases and J dropped 3; count of bases not matched to a gene: 18. The CDR3 is 20 residues long. The CDR3 is CAISGVWAGGPLSHTGELFF. The CDR3 nucleotides read TGTGCCATCAGTGGGGTTTGGGCGGGAGGGCCTCTATCGCACACCGGGGAGCTGTTTTTT.

The rearrangement joins TRBV3-1 (or the pseudogene TRBV3-2) to TRBJ2-7; TRBD1 matches 9 bases. CDR1 and CDR2 (germline): LGHDT, YNNKEL (reference sequence). The CDR3 is 15 amino acids. Unmatched junction bases numbered 7, after V lost 3 bases and J lost 4 bases. CDR3 residues: CASSQVGTGQYEQYF. The CDR3 DNA is TGTGCCAGCAGCCAGGTCGGGACAGGGCAATACGAGCAGTACTTC.

The chain combines TRBV2 with TRBJ2-1; 11 nucleotides align to TRBD2. Germline V gives CDR1 SNHLY, CDR2 FYNNEI. Trimming took 6 bases from V and 9 from J; bases not matched to a gene: 7. The CDR3 totals 14 residues. This CDR3 reads CASRQGTSGGEQFF. The CDR3 nucleotides are TGTGCCAGCAGGCAGGGGACTAGCGGAGGTGAGCAGTTCTTC.

V gene TRBV7-3 combines with J gene TRBJ2-2, with D perhaps TRBD2 (5 bases). Germline V gene data show CDR1 as SGHTA and CDR2 as FQGTGA. With 1 base removed from V and 1 base from J, the gap between germline ends came to 10 bases. The CDR3 has 16 residues. In DNA form, the CDR3 reads TGTGCCAGCAGCTTAATCTCGGCGGGGAACACCGGGGAGCTGTTTTTT. Amino acids: CASSLISAGNTGELFF.

The gene calls are TRBV6-5 and TRBJ1-1; D may be TRBD1 (5 bases). CDR1 is MNHEY, CDR2 SVGAGI, per germline. This CDR3 region has 15 residues. V was cut by 2 bases and J by 1 base, with 11 bases left in between. The CDR3, as DNA: TGTGCCAGCAGTTACAGGGCAAGGGGGAACACTGAAGCTTTCTTT. Encoded protein: CASSYRARGNTEAFF.

V is TRBV12-5 and J is TRBJ1-2; 7 nucleotides line up with TRBD1. V gave up 7 bases and J gave up 5 bases; unmatched junction bases: 10. The germline gives CDR1 LGHNT, CDR2 FRNRAP. The CDR3 consists of 14 residues. CDR3 nucleotide sequence: TGTGCTAGTGTCCCCACGGGACAGATTTATGGCTACACCTTC. Its translation: CASVPTGQIYGYTF.

The rearrangement links TRBV10-3 to TRBJ2-1, with 10 bases aligning to TRBD2. CDR1 is ENHRY and CDR2 is SYGVKD in the germline V gene. This CDR3 is built from 12 residues. V dropped 6 bases and J dropped 15; count of bases not matched to a gene: 8. The CDR3: CAISPGLADPFF. The CDR3 DNA sequence: TGTGCCATCAGCCCCGGACTAGCGGATCCGTTCTTC.

The gene calls are TRBV18 and TRBJ2-5; perhaps TRBD2 as D (6 bases). The germline gives CDR1 KGHSH, CDR2 LQKENI. V was pared by 1 base and J by 6 bases, with 12 bases between. The CDR3 runs 14 residues. As DNA, the CDR3 is TGTGCCAGCTCACCACAGGGGAGGCTTCAGACCCAGTACTTC. This encodes CASSPQGRLQTQYF.